This TCR beta chain was obtained from a study of blood T cell repertoires in COVID-19. Study information: Samples representing acute and convalescent COVID-19 were sourced from the United States, Italy and Spain. T cells, B-cell-depleted T cells, or PBMCs supplied cDNA or gDNA.

Assignments of participants to cohorts depended upon their own reported clinical history. Recovered participants had two consecutive negative NP/OP PCR tests, healthcare professional clearance, or symptom resolution. This clone was detected only once. Assay: immunoSEQ multiplex PCR; the TCRdb copy retains only in-frame clones and omits some. The sample gives about 180,000 clones, 88% of which show up once; about 8.4% is in the top ten. CDR3 size: 13 residues. The germline V gene encodes CDR1 SGHTA and CDR2 FQGNSA. Trimming cost V 3 bases and J 7 bases, with 10 bases left between them. The gene calls are TRBV7-2 and TRBJ2-4; D possibly corresponds to TRBD1 (5 bases). Material: PBMCs or T cells enriched from blood (not recorded which). This receptor was taken from a woman under 30 who had recovered from COVID-19. The CDR3 protein is CASSLSRVNIQYF. In DNA, the CDR3 is TGTGCCAGCAGCTTGAGCAGGGTGAACATTCAGTACTTC.